The present TCR beta chain was sequenced within a study of regulatory T cells in long-lasting Graves disease. Overall study findings and caveats: Newly diagnosed patients shared approximately 1,000 public clonotypes; persistent patients shared a few thousand.

On this clonotype: Its antigen remains unknown.

Combining iRepertoire HTBI primers with Arm-PCR of CDR3 regions, the authors built TCR beta libraries. MiXCR was run by TCRdb on the multiplex PCR reads, yielding one entry per CDR3 protein. The sample shows around 420,000 distinct CDR3 sequences, about 15% of them seen only once. Time point denoted: newly diagnosed GD, antithyroid drugs for less than 3 months. There was RNA extracted from PBMCs, and the TCR library was made from it. Roughly 9.2-milliliter peripheral blood samples went into EDTA tubes. These data also featured in a second study, about T cells in Graves' hyperthyroidism and ophthalmopathy. This second report adds: A first-round RT-PCR of the TCR CDR3 used the HTBI primer set.

This material consisted of peripheral blood mononuclear cells (PBMCs), taken at new diagnosis, from a patient treated with antithyroid drugs. The TCR sequence derives from a woman aged 40-49 years with Graves disease.

CDR3 loop: CASGQISYNEQFF. In DNA form, the CDR3 reads TGTGCCAGCGGGCAGATCTCCTACAATGAGCAGTTCTTC. The V and J genes are TRBV12-3 or TRBV12-4 and TRBJ2-1; no definite D call. The CDR3 has 13 amino acids. V lost 8 bases, J lost 0 bases, and 8 bases lay in between.